This TCR beta chain stems from a study of T cells in Graves' hyperthyroidism and ophthalmopathy. Background on the study: Peripheral blood was taken when the disease was first diagnosed, before any treatment began.

The CDR3 totals 14 residues. CDR1 SNHLY and CDR2 FYNNEI come from the germline V gene. V lost 6 bases to trimming and J lost 1 base, with 13 bases between them. This clonotype was counted at least ten times. Amplification yielded TCR beta CDR3 regions, with RNA transcripts as the source. Carried out on the TCR CDR3, a first-round RT-PCR used the HTBI primer set. One entry per CDR3 protein, called by TCRdb with MiXCR from the multiplex PCR reads. The sample consists of about 290,000 distinct CDR3 sequences, about an eighth of them appearing once. The definition of stable Graves' hyperthyroidism was no ophthalmopathy progression within 18 months. Newly diagnosed patients aged 18 to 65 had hyperthyroidism of under 2 months' duration. The diagnostic basis comprised clinical symptoms, serum thyroxine and TRAb, thyroid ultrasound and orbital computed tomography.

The chain joins TRBV2 to TRBJ2-7; possible D gene TRBD2, 5 bases. Sample: blood. The receptor was isolated from a woman in her thirties or forties with Graves' hyperthyroidism. The CDR3 DNA sequence: TGTGCCAGCAGGGGGATCCGGGGTTCCTACGAGCAGTACTTC. It translates to CASRGIRGSYEQYF.